The 7 T cell receptor beta chains below were found in one sample sequenced in a study of blood T cell repertoires in COVID-19 (dated by TCRdb to 2018 to 2021). Libraries were built with the immunoSEQ multiplex PCR assay. TCRdb obtained this table from immuneACCESS and retained in-frame rearrangements with V and J assigned. These tables miss some clones; where compared with another copy, unresolved V genes account for less than half of the shortfall, and the remainder is unexplained. The sample table lists 350,000 to 400,000 clones, 70% to 90% of them with a count of one. The ten largest make up around 7.4% of the sample. Sequencing was done on a sample of peripheral blood. The source is a woman aged 55-70 years with COVID-19, enrolled during active disease.

J is TRBJ2-3 and V is TRBV9; D is possibly TRBD1 (6 bases). V was cut by 4 bases and J by 2 bases, with 14 bases left in between. The CDR3 consists of 15 residues. The germline CDR1 and CDR2 sequences are SGDLS and YYNGEE. The CDR3 sequence: CASSIRTGHTDTQYF. CDR3 in DNA: TGTGCCAGCAGCATTCGAACAGGGCACACAGATACGCAGTATTTT.

The chain links TRBV4-1 to TRBJ1-1, with D possibly TRBD1 on 5 matching bases. This CDR3 has 15 residues. V was cut by 1 base and J by 4 bases, with 13 bases left in between. Per the germline V gene, CDR1 is MGHRA and CDR2 is YSYEKL. The CDR3 reads CASSQARQRTTEAFF. In DNA, the CDR3 is TGCGCCAGCAGCCAAGCCAGACAGCGAACCACTGAAGCTTTCTTT.

The chain uses TRBV11-2 and TRBJ2-5, with a tentative D call TRBD2 (7 bases). V was cut by 2 bases and J by 4 bases, with 14 bases left in between. The V gene's germline CDR1 is SGHAT and CDR2 FQNNGV. This CDR3 spans 15 amino acids. The CDR3 DNA follows: TGTGCCAGCAGCTTAAGTGGGGGGGGCGGAGAGACCCAGTACTTC. It codes for CASSLSGGGGETQYF.

The V call is TRBV5-1, the J call TRBJ2-5; TRBD1 is a possible D gene (5 bases). Germline V gene sequence: CDR1 SGHRS, CDR2 YFSETQ. CDR3 length equals 15 residues. Trimming took 3 bases from V and 7 from J, leaving 19 bases between them. The CDR3, as DNA: TGCGCCAGCAGCTGGGGTCTCGTAGGGCAGGGGACCCAGTACTTC. Amino acid sequence: CASSWGLVGQGTQYF.

The chain carries TRBV5-4 and TRBJ1-2; tentatively, D is TRBD1 (5 bases). V was clipped by 4 bases and J by 4 bases, with 17 bases between them. Looked up from germline, CDR1 is SGHNT and CDR2 is YYREEE (reference sequence). The CDR3 sequence is 15 residues long. CDR3 loop: CASSVGLGPSYGYTF. The DNA for the CDR3 is TGTGCCAGCAGCGTGGGGCTAGGTCCTTCCTATGGCTACACCTTC.

The rearrangement joins TRBV12-3 or TRBV12-4 to TRBJ2-1, with D tentatively TRBD2 (5 bases). CDR3 length: 13 residues. V was clipped by 8 bases and J by 12 bases, with 20 bases between them. The CDR3 spells CASLTMGSGGQFF. CDR3 sequence (DNA): TGTGCCAGCCTTACGATGGGATCAGGAGGGCAGTTCTTC.

The chain employs TRBV6-4 and TRBJ1-2, with D possibly matching TRBD1 (5 bases). V was shortened by 3 bases and J by 0 bases, with 8 bases between the two germline ends. This CDR3 has 14 residues. Per the germline V gene, CDR1 is MRHNA and CDR2 is SNTAGT. The CDR3 DNA reads as TGTGCCAGCAGTGAAGGGGCCTCTAACTATGGCTACACCTTC. Translated: CASSEGASNYGYTF.